These 2 T cell receptor beta chains were sequenced from one sample in a study of response to subunit inactivated influenza vaccine. TCRdb used MiXCR to reprocess the RT-PCR reads, holding one entry per CDR3 protein. The sample holds 860,000 or so distinct CDR3 sequences, 20% to 25% seen once. Sequencing was performed on PBMCs from blood, taken 4 to 6 days after vaccination. The source is a man aged 45 to 65 who received an inactivated influenza vaccine.

The rearrangement uses TRBV12-3 or TRBV12-4 and TRBJ1-1; no firm D call. This CDR3 region has 13 residues. Trimming took off 7 bases at V and 0 bases at J, with 9 bases between the two ends. The CDR3 nucleotides are TGTGCCAGCAAAGTTCAAATGAACACTGAAGCTTTCTTT. Protein sequence: CASKVQMNTEAFF.

In its sample, this clonotype was seen a few times. V usage is TRBV5-1 and J usage is TRBJ2-1; TRBD2 agrees at 10 bases. V lost 2 bases and J lost 6; bases outside the gene matches: 5. Germline V gene lookup returns CDR1 SGHRS and CDR2 YFSETQ. The CDR3 is 15 amino acids. In DNA form, the CDR3 reads TGCGCCAGCAGCTTTTCTAGCGGGAGTAGCAATGAGCAGTTCTTC. Translating it yields CASSFSSGSSNEQFF.